This T cell receptor beta chain was recovered during a study of blood T cell repertoires in COVID-19. Study as a whole: The United States, Italy and Spain were the sources of the acute and convalescent COVID-19 samples. The analysed material was cDNA or gDNA that came from T cells, B-cell-depleted T cells, or PBMCs.

This clone was picked up one time. V gave up 5 bases and J gave up 5 bases, with 12 bases separating them. The CDR3 consists of 13 residues. The germline gives CDR1 SGHTA, CDR2 FQGNSA. In the authors' workflow: From reference gene primer amplification, estimates of nucleated cell counts were derived. The assay was immunoSEQ multiplex PCR, and TCRdb's table has in-frame clones only and misses some. D and trimming were read from the DNA, whereas the V and J calls and clone size are those reported in that table. Among under 250,000 clones listed, around 87% were seen once. This rearrangement joins TRBV7-2 to TRBJ1-2, with TRBD1 as a possible D gene (5 bases). Sequences were obtained from peripheral blood. The clonotype originates from a woman in her sixties or seventies with active or convalescent COVID-19. The chain's CDR3 is CASSGSGLYGYTF. CDR3 nucleotides: TGTGCCAGCAGCGGGTCGGGACTTTATGGCTACACCTTC.